These T cell receptor beta chains were read from a single sample in a study of blood T cell repertoires in COVID-19. Libraries were prepared by immunoSEQ multiplex PCR; TCRdb keeps only in-frame clonotypes and omits some of them. The sample includes approximately 280,000 clones, 75% to 90% of them seen just once. Sequenced: peripheral blood. The receptors here all came from a woman in her 70s with acute or convalescent COVID-19. CDR3s include the opening cysteine and the closing phenylalanine or tryptophan. The order of the fields is V gene, clone size, J gene, D gene, CDR3 DNA, CDR3 protein. A D gene is named only where the DNA matches it firmly. The size entry is marked missing in some rows and otherwise reads once, few, many or a size class.

V gene: TRBV29-1; clone size: .; J gene: TRBJ1-2; D gene: .; CDR3 DNA: TGCAGCGCGAGAGGACAGTTCTATGGCTACACCTTC; CDR3 protein: CSARGQFYGYTF
V gene: TRBV6-1; clone size: .; J gene: TRBJ2-1; D gene: TRBD2; CDR3 DNA: TGTGCCAGCAGTGAGACCAGGGGACTAGCGGCCAATGAGCAGTTCTTC; CDR3 protein: CASSETRGLAANEQFF
V gene: TRBV5-1; clone size: .; J gene: TRBJ1-5; D gene: .; CDR3 DNA: TGCGCCAGCAGACTCGACAGTAGCAATCAGCCCCAGCATTTT; CDR3 protein: CASRLDSSNQPQHF
V gene: TRBV5-4; clone size: .; J gene: TRBJ1-6; D gene: .; CDR3 DNA: TGTGCCAGCAGCTTTCTAGGTTCACCCCTCCACTTT; CDR3 protein: CASSFLGSPLHF
V gene: TRBV19; clone size: .; J gene: TRBJ2-7; D gene: .; CDR3 DNA: TGTGCCAGTAGTAACCAGGGTGAATTCTACGAGCAGTACTTC; CDR3 protein: CASSNQGEFYEQYF
V gene: TRBV28; clone size: few; J gene: TRBJ1-3; D gene: .; CDR3 DNA: TGTGCCAGCATACAGAGCTCTGGAAACACCATATATTTT; CDR3 protein: CASIQSSGNTIYF
V gene: TRBV7-9; clone size: .; J gene: TRBJ1-3; D gene: .; CDR3 DNA: TGTGCCAGCAGCTCCTTACAGGGTTCGAAGGGAAACACCATATATTTT; CDR3 protein: CASSSLQGSKGNTIYF
V gene: TRBV7-2; clone size: .; J gene: TRBJ2-5; D gene: TRBD1; CDR3 DNA: TGTGCCAGCAGCTTATTGGGACAGCGACAAGAGACCCAGTACTTC; CDR3 protein: CASSLLGQRQETQYF
V gene: TRBV6-5; clone size: once; J gene: TRBJ1-1; D gene: .; CDR3 DNA: TGTGCCAGCAGTTTTCGAGGAGAAGCTTTCTTT; CDR3 protein: CASSFRGEAFF
V gene: TRBV5-4; clone size: .; J gene: TRBJ2-7; D gene: TRBD2; CDR3 DNA: TGTGCCAGCAGCGTCGGGACTAGCGGGGGATTCACCTACGAGCAGTACTTC; CDR3 protein: CASSVGTSGGFTYEQYF
V gene: TRBV6-5; clone size: .; J gene: TRBJ2-3; D gene: .; CDR3 DNA: TGTGCCAGCAGGGAGGCGGATACGCAGTATTTT; CDR3 protein: CASREADTQYF
V gene: TRBV3-1/TRBV3-2; clone size: .; J gene: TRBJ1-2; D gene: .; CDR3 DNA: TGTGCCAGCAGCCAGACCACAGAGCCAAACTATGGCTACACCTTC; CDR3 protein: CASSQTTEPNYGYTF
V gene: TRBV2; clone size: once; J gene: TRBJ2-5; D gene: TRBD1; CDR3 DNA: TGTGCCAGTTCTCGGGACAGGGTTGTAGGGGAGACCCAGTACTTC; CDR3 protein: CASSRDRVVGETQYF
V gene: TRBV7-9; clone size: .; J gene: TRBJ1-2; D gene: TRBD1; CDR3 DNA: TGTGCCAGCAGCAGAACGACAGGGGGTCCCTATGGCTACACCTTC; CDR3 protein: CASSRTTGGPYGYTF
V gene: TRBV11-2; clone size: .; J gene: TRBJ2-7; D gene: .; CDR3 DNA: TGTGCCAGCAGCCTGAGCGGATTTGGCGAGCAGTACTTC; CDR3 protein: CASSLSGFGEQYF
V gene: TRBV5-4; clone size: .; J gene: TRBJ2-1; D gene: TRBD2; CDR3 DNA: TGTGCCAGCAGCCCGCGGGGGTCGCGGGGGGGCCTCTACAATGAGCAGTTCTTC; CDR3 protein: CASSPRGSRGGLYNEQFF
V gene: TRBV10-3; clone size: .; J gene: TRBJ2-1; D gene: .; CDR3 DNA: TGTGCCATCAGTGAAGGGGCCAATGGGCAGTTCTTC; CDR3 protein: CAISEGANGQFF
V gene: TRBV5-1; clone size: .; J gene: TRBJ1-4; D gene: TRBD1; CDR3 DNA: TGCGCCAGCAGCATCGCCATACCGGGACAGGATGAAAAACTGTTTTTT; CDR3 protein: CASSIAIPGQDEKLFF
V gene: TRBV5-5; clone size: few; J gene: TRBJ2-1; D gene: .; CDR3 DNA: TGTGCCAGCAGCTCGGCAGCGCAAGCCTACAATGAGCAGTTCTTC; CDR3 protein: CASSSAAQAYNEQFF
V gene: TRBV18; clone size: .; J gene: TRBJ2-2; D gene: TRBD2; CDR3 DNA: TGTGCCAGCTCACCACCGACGGGGGGGCCATCCGGGGAGCTGTTTTTT; CDR3 protein: CASSPPTGGPSGELFF
V gene: TRBV5-4; clone size: once; J gene: TRBJ1-5; D gene: .; CDR3 DNA: TGTGCCAGCAGTGAGGACAGAAGCAATCAGCCCCAGCATTTT; CDR3 protein: CASSEDRSNQPQHF
V gene: TRBV3-1/TRBV3-2; clone size: .; J gene: TRBJ1-1; D gene: .; CDR3 DNA: TGTGCCAGCAGCCAAGAGGCCCGAAACACTGAAGCTTTCTTT; CDR3 protein: CASSQEARNTEAFF
V gene: TRBV20-1; clone size: few; J gene: TRBJ1-5; D gene: .; CDR3 DNA: TGCAGTGCTGCCGAGGGCCAGCCCCAGCATTTT; CDR3 protein: CSAAEGQPQHF
V gene: TRBV5-5; clone size: once; J gene: TRBJ2-1; D gene: TRBD2; CDR3 DNA: TGTGCCAGCAGCTCCCTAGCGGGGGCTGTCAATGAGCAGTTCTTC; CDR3 protein: CASSSLAGAVNEQFF
V gene: TRBV30; clone size: .; J gene: TRBJ1-6; D gene: .; CDR3 DNA: TGTGCCTGGAGTTCCCAAGGGGGACCCCTCCACTTT; CDR3 protein: CAWSSQGGPLHF
V gene: TRBV7-8; clone size: .; J gene: TRBJ1-2; D gene: .; CDR3 DNA: TGTGCCAGCAGCTCCCGCCACAGGGACAATGACTATGGCTACACCTTC; CDR3 protein: CASSSRHRDNDYGYTF
V gene: TRBV19; clone size: .; J gene: TRBJ2-7; D gene: .; CDR3 DNA: TGTGCCAGTAGTGACAGGTATTCATTTACCTACGAGCAGTACTTC; CDR3 protein: CASSDRYSFTYEQYF
V gene: TRBV29-1; clone size: .; J gene: TRBJ2-7; D gene: TRBD1; CDR3 DNA: TGCAGCGCTGGGACAGGGAACGAGCAGTACTTC; CDR3 protein: CSAGTGNEQYF
V gene: TRBV14; clone size: .; J gene: TRBJ2-7; D gene: .; CDR3 DNA: TGTGCCAGCAGCGTACCGTCAGGATACGAGCAGTACTTC; CDR3 protein: CASSVPSGYEQYF
V gene: TRBV6-5; clone size: .; J gene: TRBJ1-2; D gene: .; CDR3 DNA: TGTGCCAGCAGTCGGACAGTAAACTATGGCTACACCTTC; CDR3 protein: CASSRTVNYGYTF
V gene: TRBV7-9; clone size: once; J gene: TRBJ2-3; D gene: TRBD2; CDR3 DNA: TGTGCCAGCAGCTTCCCTAGCGGAAACACAGATACGCAGTATTTT; CDR3 protein: CASSFPSGNTDTQYF
V gene: TRBV5-5; clone size: .; J gene: TRBJ2-1; D gene: TRBD2; CDR3 DNA: TGTGCCAGCAGCGGGGCTAGCGGGGTTTCCTACAATGAGCAGTTCTTC; CDR3 protein: CASSGASGVSYNEQFF
V gene: TRBV27; clone size: .; J gene: TRBJ2-2; D gene: .; CDR3 DNA: TGTGCCAGCAGTCCCGGTTCGGGGGAGCTGTTTTTT; CDR3 protein: CASSPGSGELFF
V gene: TRBV5-1; clone size: .; J gene: TRBJ2-3; D gene: TRBD2; CDR3 DNA: TGCGCCAGCAGCTTGGCCCCAGCGGGGGGAACCACAGATACGCAGTATTTT; CDR3 protein: CASSLAPAGGTTDTQYF
V gene: TRBV5-1; clone size: .; J gene: TRBJ1-4; D gene: .; CDR3 DNA: TGCGCCAGCAGCTTGGCGGGAGTCAGGGCAGAAGGTGAAAAACTGTTTTTT; CDR3 protein: CASSLAGVRAEGEKLFF
V gene: TRBV2; clone size: .; J gene: TRBJ2-7; D gene: .; CDR3 DNA: TGTGCCAGCAGTCAGGAGACAGGTTTGAACGAGCAGTACTTC; CDR3 protein: CASSQETGLNEQYF
V gene: TRBV3-1/TRBV3-2; clone size: .; J gene: TRBJ1-2; D gene: .; CDR3 DNA: TGTGCCAGCAGCCAAGAGCGGGGCTATGGCTACACCTTC; CDR3 protein: CASSQERGYGYTF
V gene: TRBV10-3; clone size: .; J gene: TRBJ1-1; D gene: .; CDR3 DNA: TGTGCCATCAGTGAGTCTCCGGGACTTAAGAACACTGAAGCTTTCTTT; CDR3 protein: CAISESPGLKNTEAFF
V gene: TRBV7-9; clone size: .; J gene: TRBJ1-1; D gene: .; CDR3 DNA: TGTGCCAGCAGCCCTAAAGGGGGGAACACTGAAGCTTTCTTT; CDR3 protein: CASSPKGGNTEAFF
V gene: TRBV5-6; clone size: .; J gene: TRBJ2-1; D gene: TRBD2; CDR3 DNA: TGTGCCAGCAGCCGTACCACTAGCGGGCCTTACAATGAGCAGTTCTTC; CDR3 protein: CASSRTTSGPYNEQFF
V gene: TRBV6-5; clone size: .; J gene: TRBJ2-1; D gene: .; CDR3 DNA: TGTGCCAGCAGCGGGGTTAATCGTGAGCAGTTCTTC; CDR3 protein: CASSGVNREQFF
V gene: TRBV3-1/TRBV3-2; clone size: once; J gene: TRBJ2-7; D gene: .; CDR3 DNA: TGTGCCAGCAGTACCGGGACTCAACCCTCGGGGCAGTACTTC; CDR3 protein: CASSTGTQPSGQYF
V gene: TRBV7-9; clone size: .; J gene: TRBJ2-7; D gene: TRBD1; CDR3 DNA: TGTGCCAGCAGCGCCAGAGGGACAGGGATCGCCGAGCAGTACTTC; CDR3 protein: CASSARGTGIAEQYF
V gene: TRBV3-1/TRBV3-2; clone size: .; J gene: TRBJ2-2; D gene: .; CDR3 DNA: TGTGCCAGCAGCCAAGTGGGGAGTGGGGAGCTGTTTTTT; CDR3 protein: CASSQVGSGELFF
V gene: TRBV5-6; clone size: .; J gene: TRBJ2-3; D gene: .; CDR3 DNA: TGTGCCAGCAGCTCGAGGGTGGCGTTTACAGATACGCAGTATTTT; CDR3 protein: CASSSRVAFTDTQYF
V gene: TRBV7-3; clone size: once; J gene: TRBJ2-1; D gene: .; CDR3 DNA: TGTGCCAGCAGCACTACCGGATACAATGAGCAGTTCTTC; CDR3 protein: CASSTTGYNEQFF
V gene: TRBV19; clone size: .; J gene: TRBJ1-2; D gene: .; CDR3 DNA: TGTGCCAGTAGTATAACAGGAAGGGGATTAGGCTACACCTTC; CDR3 protein: CASSITGRGLGYTF
V gene: TRBV5-1; clone size: .; J gene: TRBJ1-2; D gene: .; CDR3 DNA: TGCGCCAGCAGCTTGGGCCGCGGAGGGAACTATGGCTACACCTTC; CDR3 protein: CASSLGRGGNYGYTF
V gene: TRBV11-2; clone size: .; J gene: TRBJ1-2; D gene: TRBD1; CDR3 DNA: TGTGCCAGCAGCTTAAGACCCGACAGGAGCACAGGGGGCAACTATGGCTACACCTTC; CDR3 protein: CASSLRPDRSTGGNYGYTF
V gene: TRBV18; clone size: .; J gene: TRBJ1-2; D gene: .; CDR3 DNA: TGTGCCAGCTCACCACCAGGAGGGACCAGCTACACCTTC; CDR3 protein: CASSPPGGTSYTF
V gene: TRBV5-8; clone size: once; J gene: TRBJ2-7; D gene: .; CDR3 DNA: TGTGCCAGCAGGCGGAGGGGGGGAACCTACGAGCAGTACTTC; CDR3 protein: CASRRRGGTYEQYF
V gene: TRBV5-4; clone size: few; J gene: TRBJ1-2; D gene: .; CDR3 DNA: TGTGCCAGCAGCGCCCAGGGAGGGATTAACTATGGCTACACCTTC; CDR3 protein: CASSAQGGINYGYTF
V gene: TRBV5-1; clone size: .; J gene: TRBJ2-2; D gene: .; CDR3 DNA: TGCGCCAGCAGGCAGGGCGGGGAGACCAACACCGGGGAGCTGTTTTTT; CDR3 protein: CASRQGGETNTGELFF
V gene: TRBV9; clone size: once; J gene: TRBJ2-2; D gene: .; CDR3 DNA: TGTGCCAGCAGCGCTCGACTAGTAACCCTGACCGGGGAGCTGTTTTTT; CDR3 protein: CASSARLVTLTGELFF
V gene: TRBV11-1; clone size: .; J gene: TRBJ2-7; D gene: TRBD1; CDR3 DNA: TGTGCCAGCAGCTTAGCGCGCGGACAGGGTACCTACGAGCAGTACTTC; CDR3 protein: CASSLARGQGTYEQYF